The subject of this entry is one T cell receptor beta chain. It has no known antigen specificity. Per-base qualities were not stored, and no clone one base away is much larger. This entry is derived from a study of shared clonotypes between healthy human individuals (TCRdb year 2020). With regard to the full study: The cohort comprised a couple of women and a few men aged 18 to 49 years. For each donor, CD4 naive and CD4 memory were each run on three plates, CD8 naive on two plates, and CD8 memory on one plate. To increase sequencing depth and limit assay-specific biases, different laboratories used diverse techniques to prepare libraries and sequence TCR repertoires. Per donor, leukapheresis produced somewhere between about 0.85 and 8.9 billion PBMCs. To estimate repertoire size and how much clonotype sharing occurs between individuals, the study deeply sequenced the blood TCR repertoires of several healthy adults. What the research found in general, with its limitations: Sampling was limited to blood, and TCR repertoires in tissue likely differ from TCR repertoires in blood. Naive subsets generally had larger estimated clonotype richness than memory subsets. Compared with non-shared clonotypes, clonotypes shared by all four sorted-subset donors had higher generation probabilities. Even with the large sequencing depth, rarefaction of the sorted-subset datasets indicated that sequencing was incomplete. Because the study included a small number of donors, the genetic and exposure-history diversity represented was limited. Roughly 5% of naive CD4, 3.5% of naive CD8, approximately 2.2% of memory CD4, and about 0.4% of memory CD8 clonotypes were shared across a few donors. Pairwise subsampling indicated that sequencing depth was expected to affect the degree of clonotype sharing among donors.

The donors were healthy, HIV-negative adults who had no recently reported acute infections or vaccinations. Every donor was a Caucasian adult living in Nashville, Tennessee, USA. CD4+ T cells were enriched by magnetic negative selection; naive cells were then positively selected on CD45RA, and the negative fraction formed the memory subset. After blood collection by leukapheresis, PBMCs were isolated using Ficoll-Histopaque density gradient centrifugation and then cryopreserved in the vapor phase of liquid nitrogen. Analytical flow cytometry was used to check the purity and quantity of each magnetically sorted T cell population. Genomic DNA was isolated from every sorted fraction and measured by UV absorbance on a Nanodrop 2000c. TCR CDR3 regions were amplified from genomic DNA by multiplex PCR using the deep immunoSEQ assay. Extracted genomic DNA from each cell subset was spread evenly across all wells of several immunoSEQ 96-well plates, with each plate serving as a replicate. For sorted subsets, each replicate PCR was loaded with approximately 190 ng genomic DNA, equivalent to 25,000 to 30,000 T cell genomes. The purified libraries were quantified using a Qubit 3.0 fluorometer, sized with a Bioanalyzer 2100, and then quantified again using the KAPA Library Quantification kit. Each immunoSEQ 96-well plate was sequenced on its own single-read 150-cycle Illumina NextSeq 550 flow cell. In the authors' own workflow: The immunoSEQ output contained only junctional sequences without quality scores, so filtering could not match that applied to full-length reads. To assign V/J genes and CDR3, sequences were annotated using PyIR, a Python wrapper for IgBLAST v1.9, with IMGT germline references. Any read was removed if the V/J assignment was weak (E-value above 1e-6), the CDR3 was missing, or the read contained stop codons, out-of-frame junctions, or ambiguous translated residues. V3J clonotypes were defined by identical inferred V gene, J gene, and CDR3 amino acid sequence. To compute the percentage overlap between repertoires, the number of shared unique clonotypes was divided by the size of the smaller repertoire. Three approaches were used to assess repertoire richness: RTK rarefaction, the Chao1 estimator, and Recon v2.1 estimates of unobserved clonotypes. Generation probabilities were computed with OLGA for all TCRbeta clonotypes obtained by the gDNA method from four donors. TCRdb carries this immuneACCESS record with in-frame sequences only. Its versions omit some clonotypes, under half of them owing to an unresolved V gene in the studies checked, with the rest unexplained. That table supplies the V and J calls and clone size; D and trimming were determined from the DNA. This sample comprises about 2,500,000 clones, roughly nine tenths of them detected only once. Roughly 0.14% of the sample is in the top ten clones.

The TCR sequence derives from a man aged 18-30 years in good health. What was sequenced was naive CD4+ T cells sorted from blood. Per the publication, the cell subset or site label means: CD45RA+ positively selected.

The CDR3 protein sequence reads: CASSEEGTGLYEQYF. The DNA reads as follows: TGTGCCAGCAGCGAAGAAGGGACAGGACTCTACGAGCAGTACTTC. This chain joins TRBV9 to TRBJ2-7; TRBD1 agrees with 8 junctional bases. CDR1 and CDR2 are read off the germline V gene as SGDLS and YYNGEE. Unmatched junction bases come to 8, with V trimmed by 3 bases and J by 3 bases. The CDR3 goes from the cysteine to the phenylalanine over 15 residues. Only the CDR3 DNA stays, 45 bases, in frame from base 1.